The rows below give T cell receptor beta chains drawn from one sample of a study of blood T cell repertoires in COVID-19. The method was immunoSEQ multiplex PCR; TCRdb's version includes in-frame clones alone and lacks a portion of them. The sample includes approximately 290,000 clones, 87% of them seen just once. The sequenced material came from peripheral blood. The receptors originated from a man between 18 and 29 years old with active or convalescent COVID-19. Each CDR3 is given with its conserved first and last residue. A D gene is named only where the DNA matches it firmly. Expanded clones are given a class, and other clones once, few, many or no size at all.

>NA|TRBJ2-7|TRBD2|TRBV6-2/TRBV6-3
TGTGCCAGCAGTTCGCGACTAGCGGGGGTCCTTTACGAGCAGTACTTC
CASSSRLAGVLYEQYF
>NA|TRBJ1-4|NA|TRBV15
TGTGCCACCAGGAGGGGGTTAGGTGAAAAACTGTTTTTT
CATRRGLGEKLFF
>NA|TRBJ1-1|TRBD1|TRBV5-1
TGCGCCAGCATCGATGACAGGGGGCGAGAAGCTTTCTTT
CASIDDRGREAFF
>NA|TRBJ1-2|NA|TRBV27
TGTGCCAGCAGTTCCCGGGGGGGATCCAACTATGGCTACACCTTC
CASSSRGGSNYGYTF
>few|TRBJ1-6|NA|TRBV3-1/TRBV3-2
TGTGCCAGCACGTCCCTCGGACAATTCTATTCACCCCTCCACTTT
CASTSLGQFYSPLHF
>NA|TRBJ2-1|TRBD2|TRBV15
TGTGCCACCAGCAGAGGGGGGGGATACAATGAGCAGTTCTTC
CATSRGGGYNEQFF
>NA|TRBJ2-1|NA|TRBV6-2/TRBV6-3
TGTGCCAGCAGCTCCCAGCTCCGGGCCTACAATGAGCAGTTCTTC
CASSSQLRAYNEQFF
>NA|TRBJ2-5|TRBD2|TRBV6-5
TGTGCCGAGGGGCTAGCGGGGATCGGTGAGACCCAGTACTTC
CAEGLAGIGETQYF
>NA|TRBJ2-7|NA|TRBV29-1
TGCAGCGTTTCCCCTGGGGCAGGGTATTTTTACGAGCAGTACTTC
CSVSPGAGYFYEQYF
>NA|TRBJ2-5|TRBD2|TRBV12-3/TRBV12-4
TGTGCCAGCAGTTACGGGGAGGGGGAGACCCAGTACTTC
CASSYGEGETQYF
>NA|TRBJ1-3|NA|TRBV7-8
TGTGCCAGCAGCTTACTCCCGGGTTCCTCTGGAAACACCATATATTTT
CASSLLPGSSGNTIYF
>NA|TRBJ1-2|NA|TRBV18
TGTGCCAGCTCACCAAGGCAGCGTAACTATGGCTACACCTTC
CASSPRQRNYGYTF
>few|TRBJ2-7|TRBD2|TRBV5-1
TGCGCCAGCAGCTTGGCCGCGGGACTAGCGGGGTCCTACGAGCAGTACTTC
CASSLAAGLAGSYEQYF
>NA|TRBJ1-2|TRBD1|TRBV18
TGTGCCAGCTCACTTACAGGGGGCAACTATGGCTACACCTTC
CASSLTGGNYGYTF
>few|TRBJ2-1|TRBD2|TRBV29-1
TGCAGCGTTGTCAGCGGGAGCAACTCTGAGCAGTTCTTC
CSVVSGSNSEQFF
>NA|TRBJ1-1|TRBD1|TRBV28
TGTGCCAGCAGGACAGGGCCGATGAACACTGAAGCTTTCTTT
CASRTGPMNTEAFF
>NA|TRBJ1-5|NA|TRBV27
TGTGCCAGCAGTCCGAAAACACGGGACTACCGGTCAAGTAGCAATCAGCCCCAGCATTTT
CASSPKTRDYRSSSNQPQHF
>NA|TRBJ2-3|TRBD2|TRBV2
TGTGCCAGCAGTCAACTAGCGGGGGGGGCAGATACGCAGTATTTT
CASSQLAGGADTQYF
>NA|TRBJ1-5|NA|TRBV29-1
TGCAGCGCTAGCCAGACGAGCAATCAGCCCCAGCATTTT
CSASQTSNQPQHF
>NA|TRBJ2-7|TRBD2|TRBV7-9
TGTGCCAGCAGCTTAAAAGGTAGCGGGGAGATCTACGAGCAGTACTTC
CASSLKGSGEIYEQYF
>few|TRBJ1-4|NA|TRBV5-6
TGTGCCAGCAGTCGAGACGGGATCGGTGAAAAACTGTTTTTT
CASSRDGIGEKLFF
>NA|TRBJ2-2|TRBD2|TRBV19
TGTGCCAGTAGTTTGCGGGGGGGCCTCACCGGGGAGCTGTTTTTT
CASSLRGGLTGELFF
>NA|TRBJ1-4|NA|TRBV10-2
TGCGCCAGCAGTGTTACTACGGGACTTGAAAAACTGTTTTTT
CASSVTTGLEKLFF
>NA|TRBJ2-3|NA|TRBV9
TGTGCCAGCAGCGAGGGGCCATCAGATACGCAGTATTTT
CASSEGPSDTQYF
>NA|TRBJ1-1|TRBD1|TRBV6-5
TGTGCCAGCATTTTATCGAGACAGGGAGGCACTGAAGCTTTCTTT
CASILSRQGGTEAFF
>NA|TRBJ2-1|TRBD2|TRBV4-1
TGCGCCAGCAGCCAGGGACTAGCGGATGAGCAGTTCTTC
CASSQGLADEQFF
>NA|TRBJ2-3|TRBD1|TRBV3-1/TRBV3-2
TGTGCCAGCAGCCTCCTACGCCCGGGACAGGGATTCACAGATACGCAGTATTTT
CASSLLRPGQGFTDTQYF
>NA|TRBJ1-2|TRBD1|TRBV5-3
TGTGCCAGAAGCTTGGGACAGGGGAGCGGCTACACCTTC
CARSLGQGSGYTF
>NA|TRBJ2-7|TRBD2|TRBV5-8
TGTGCCAGCAGCTTGGAGGTCGGGGGGGCCCTAGGCGAGCAGTACTTC
CASSLEVGGALGEQYF
>NA|TRBJ1-6|TRBD1|TRBV7-6
TGTGCCAGCAGCTTGGGACAGGCATCCTATAATTCACCCCTCCACTTT
CASSLGQASYNSPLHF
>NA|TRBJ2-1|NA|TRBV7-6
TGTGCCAGCAGCTTACCCGGGGGAGAGCAGTTCTTC
CASSLPGGEQFF
>NA|TRBJ2-3|TRBD1|TRBV5-4
TGTGCCAGCAGGTCCCGACAGGGGGCAACAGATACGCAGTATTTT
CASRSRQGATDTQYF
>NA|TRBJ2-3|NA|TRBV5-4
TGTGCCAGCAGCTTGGGAGCCGCGGATACGCAGTATTTT
CASSLGAADTQYF
>NA|TRBJ2-7|NA|TRBV2
TGTGCCAGCATCCCTCAGGGCGTGAGCTCCTACGAGCAGTACTTC
CASIPQGVSSYEQYF
>NA|TRBJ1-6|NA|TRBV2
TGTGCCAGCAGGGAGGTGAGCTCCTATAATTCACCCCTCCACTTT
CASREVSSYNSPLHF
>NA|TRBJ1-5|NA|TRBV10-3
TGTGCCATCAGTGAGTCCCTAAATCAGCCCCAGCATTTT
CAISESLNQPQHF
>NA|TRBJ2-3|TRBD2|TRBV11-2
TGTGCCAGCAGCTTAGCGGGGGGGGTGGTAGATACGCAGTATTTT
CASSLAGGVVDTQYF
>once|TRBJ2-1|TRBD1|TRBV7-3
TGTGCCAGCAGCTTACAAGGACAGGGGGCGGTCGATGAGCAGTTCTTC
CASSLQGQGAVDEQFF
>NA|TRBJ1-2|NA|TRBV5-1
TGCGCCAGCAGCTTGGATGGTCCACGGTATGGCTACACCTTC
CASSLDGPRYGYTF
>NA|TRBJ2-7|TRBD1|TRBV3-1/TRBV3-2
TGTGCCAGCAGCCAAGATCCTGGACAGGGGGACTTCTACGAGCAGTACTTC
CASSQDPGQGDFYEQYF
>NA|TRBJ2-7|TRBD1|TRBV10-3
TGTGCCATCAGTGAACAGGGGGCGGAGGTCTACGAGCAGTACTTC
CAISEQGAEVYEQYF
>NA|TRBJ2-5|TRBD1|TRBV5-5
TGTGCCAGCAGCTCGACAGGGGAGGAGACCCAGTACTTC
CASSSTGEETQYF
>NA|TRBJ2-3|TRBD2|TRBV5-1
TGCGCCAGCAGCTTGAGTCTAGCGGGAGGTTGGGATACGCAGTATTTT
CASSLSLAGGWDTQYF
>NA|TRBJ2-2|NA|TRBV7-2
TGTGCCAGCAGCTTCCCCCGGGTGAACTTAGGGGAGCTGTTTTTT
CASSFPRVNLGELFF
>once|TRBJ2-7|TRBD2|TRBV5-1
TGCGCCAGCAGCATCGGACTAGCGGGACCCTACGAGCAGTACTTC
CASSIGLAGPYEQYF
>NA|TRBJ1-1|NA|TRBV7-9
TGTGCCAGCAGCTTGGGACCCCTCACAGGGATCGCTGAAGCTTTCTTT
CASSLGPLTGIAEAFF
>NA|TRBJ1-1|TRBD1|TRBV19
TGTGCCAGTAGGTGGGACAGATTGAACACTGAAGCTTTCTTT
CASRWDRLNTEAFF
>NA|TRBJ2-1|TRBD2|TRBV19
TGTGCCAGTAGTGCGTTTTTAGCGGGAGGCTACAATGAGCAGTTCTTC
CASSAFLAGGYNEQFF
>NA|TRBJ1-3|TRBD1|TRBV28
TGTGCCAGCAGTCGCTCCCTGGGGACAGTCTCTGGAAACACCATATATTTT
CASSRSLGTVSGNTIYF
>NA|TRBJ2-7|TRBD2|TRBV2
TGTGCCAGAGGACTAGTAGGCTACGAGCAGTACTTC
CARGLVGYEQYF
>NA|TRBJ1-2|NA|TRBV20-1
TGCAGTGCCTGGGGAGGTTATGGCTACACCTTC
CSAWGGYGYTF